The clone carrying this T cell receptor (beta chain) rates as medium-sized. Its specificity is not known. This entry comes from a study of metastatic and nonmetastatic thyroid tumors. Whole-study context: Repertoires from malignant and benign thyroid patients were compared across blood and tumor or nodule tissue. Study-wide results and limits: Compared with benign nodules, malignant thyroid tumors were reported to have significantly higher TCR beta diversity in both blood and tumor.

All patients were treatment-naive before thyroid surgery. Original methodology: Using the CDR3 differences seen across clinicopathological groups, the authors built a distant-metastasis classifier for papillary thyroid cancer, which was meant to discriminate distant-metastatic patients. TCRdb reanalyzed the PCR reads with MiXCR. TCRdb, rather than the study authors, made the V and J calls. The repertoire holds approximately 20,000 clones, about 30% seen once, with 20% to 25% in the top ten. The sequence was obtained from a female donor with papillary thyroid cancer or a benign thyroid nodule (not recorded which). Some clones in this sample may be carry-over from other donors' samples. Sample: adjacent normal tissue.

As DNA, the CDR3 is TGTGCCAGCAGTGCAGCGGCAGTCTATGGCTACACCTTC. Translating it yields CASSAAAVYGYTF. V gene TRBV2 combines with J gene TRBJ1-2; D unresolved. The CDR3 is made up of 13 amino acids. V was cut by 4 bases and J by 4 bases, with 10 bases left in between. In germline, CDR1 is SNHLY, CDR2 FYNNEI.